This is a list of T cell receptor beta chains from one sample in a study of T cell responses to AZD1222 COVID-19 vaccine. Sequencing used immunoSEQ multiplex PCR; TCRdb keeps in-frame clones, though not all of them. The table lists 110,000 to 150,000 clones, around 92% of them singletons. This specimen was peripheral blood, taken on day 0 of AZD1222 vaccination. Source of these receptors: an adult in good health. The CDR3 runs from the conserved cysteine through the conserved F or W. D genes are given only for firm matches. Rows give clone size only sometimes, using once, few, many, or a class for an expanded clone.

CSEKGGETQYF TGCAGCGAGAAGGGTGGTGAGACCCAGTACTTC NA NA TRBJ2-5 TRBV20-1
CASSYSKGYGYTF TGTGCCAGCAGTTACTCTAAGGGCTATGGCTACACCTTC NA NA TRBJ1-2 TRBV6-5
CAWSPNRGSNQPQHF TGTGCCTGGAGTCCTAACAGGGGCAGCAATCAGCCCCAGCATTTT NA TRBD1 TRBJ1-5 TRBV30
CASSLLNTEAFF TGTGCCAGCAGCCTCCTCAACACTGAAGCTTTCTTT few NA TRBJ1-1 TRBV3-1/TRBV3-2
CASSPRGDTRGKLFF TGTGCCAGCAGCCCCAGGGGGGACACCCGGGGAAAACTGTTTTTT NA TRBD1 TRBJ1-4 TRBV7-8
CATSDTDRARTGELFF TGTGCCACCAGTGATACCGACAGGGCGAGGACCGGGGAGCTGTTTTTT NA TRBD1 TRBJ2-2 TRBV24-1
CASSFSGVTGELFF TGCGCCAGCAGCTTTTCCGGGGTCACCGGGGAGCTGTTTTTT NA NA TRBJ2-2 TRBV5-1
CASSIAIGQTYEQYF TGTGCCAGTAGTATAGCCATCGGACAGACCTACGAGCAGTACTTC NA NA TRBJ2-7 TRBV19
CASSRGGNTYNEQFF TGTGCCAGCAGCCGCGGGGGGAACACCTACAATGAGCAGTTCTTC NA TRBD2 TRBJ2-1 TRBV5-8
CASSPPQRGSTDTQYF TGTGCCAGCAGCCCCCCCCAGCGGGGTAGCACAGATACGCAGTATTTT NA TRBD2 TRBJ2-3 TRBV3-1/TRBV3-2
CAISPGTLYSPLHF TGTGCCATCAGCCCCGGGACTCTGTATTCACCCCTCCACTTT NA NA TRBJ1-6 TRBV10-3
CASSEGLYTEAFF TGTGCCAGCAGTGAAGGCCTTTACACTGAAGCTTTCTTT NA NA TRBJ1-1 TRBV25-1
CASSQGSDRMDTQYF TGCGCCAGCAGCCAAGGGTCCGACAGGATGGATACGCAGTATTTT NA NA TRBJ2-3 TRBV4-3
CASSVDRANTEAFF TGTGCCAGCAGCGTAGACAGGGCGAACACTGAAGCTTTCTTT NA NA TRBJ1-1 TRBV21-1
CASSQVLGTGNEKLFF TGCGCCAGCAGCCAAGTTCTTGGGACGGGTAATGAAAAACTGTTTTTT NA NA TRBJ1-4 TRBV4-3
CASTSTGTGLNTEAFF TGTGCCAGTACCAGTACCGGGACAGGCTTGAACACTGAAGCTTTCTTT NA TRBD1 TRBJ1-1 TRBV19
CASRPSDRSGETQYF TGTGCCAGCAGACCATCGGACAGGTCGGGGGAGACCCAGTACTTC NA TRBD1 TRBJ2-5 TRBV5-4
CASSPGQGNQPQHF TGTGCCAGCAGCCCGGGACAGGGCAATCAGCCCCAGCATTTT few TRBD1 TRBJ1-5 TRBV7-9
CASSSPYEQYF TGTGCCAGCAGTTCCCCCTACGAGCAGTACTTC NA NA TRBJ2-7 TRBV28
CASRGDTGNEKLFF TGTGCCAGCAGGGGGGACACCGGTAATGAAAAACTGTTTTTT NA NA TRBJ1-4 TRBV7-9
CASSMWRGGRDEQFF TGTGCCAGTAGTATGTGGCGGGGGGGCCGCGATGAGCAGTTCTTC NA TRBD2 TRBJ2-1 TRBV19
CASSSRQGSNEKLFF TGTGCCAGCAGCTCTCGACAGGGATCGAATGAAAAACTGTTTTTT NA TRBD1 TRBJ1-4 TRBV7-9
CASSLVTGGRGGFNEQFF TGTGCCAGCAGCTTAGTGACAGGGGGCCGGGGTGGTTTCAATGAGCAGTTCTTC NA TRBD1 TRBJ2-1 TRBV7-2
CASTPRPAGGTANYGYTF TGCGCCAGCACCCCACGCCCGGCAGGGGGCACTGCTAACTATGGCTACACCTTC NA TRBD1 TRBJ1-2 TRBV5-1
CSVEDPLTYEQYF TGCAGCGTTGAAGACCCACTGACCTACGAGCAGTACTTC NA NA TRBJ2-7 TRBV29-1
CASSGGLAGVSQFF TGTGCCAGCAGCGGAGGACTAGCGGGGGTTTCGCAGTTCTTC NA TRBD2 TRBJ2-1 TRBV7-2
CASSVAGGENYGYTF TGTGCCAGCAGCGTAGCGGGGGGCGAGAACTATGGCTACACCTTC NA NA TRBJ1-2 TRBV9
CASSLQGFPYEQYF TGCGCCAGCAGCCTACAGGGTTTTCCCTACGAGCAGTACTTC NA NA TRBJ2-7 TRBV5-1
CASSSGADEKLFF TGTGCCAGCAGTTCTGGCGCCGATGAAAAACTGTTTTTT NA NA TRBJ1-4 TRBV7-9
CAWSGKSGGARETQYF TGTGCCTGGAGTGGAAAGAGCGGGGGGGCGAGGGAGACCCAGTACTTC NA TRBD2 TRBJ2-5 TRBV30
CASSQGRGEKLFF TGCGCCAGCAGCCAAGGAAGGGGAGAAAAACTGTTTTTT NA NA TRBJ1-4 TRBV4-1
CASSQGAGSNEKLFF TGCGCCAGCAGCCAAGGTGCCGGATCTAATGAAAAACTGTTTTTT once NA TRBJ1-4 TRBV4-3
CASSQGVNTEAFF TGTGCCAGCAGCCAGGGGGTTAACACTGAAGCTTTCTTT NA TRBD1 TRBJ1-1 TRBV7-9
CASSLLQENGYTF TGTGCCAGCAGCCTATTACAGGAAAATGGCTACACCTTC NA NA TRBJ1-2 TRBV7-9
CASSSAVLDIQYF TGTGCCAGCAGTTCTGCCGTTTTGGACATTCAGTACTTC once NA TRBJ2-4 TRBV5-4
CASSLRSGNTEAFF TGTGCCAGCAGTTTACGTTCGGGGAACACTGAAGCTTTCTTT NA NA TRBJ1-1 TRBV6-5
CASSPASLNTEAFF TGTGCCAGCTCACCGGCCAGTTTGAACACTGAAGCTTTCTTT NA NA TRBJ1-1 TRBV18
CASSSPDWGLNTEAFF TGTGCCAGCAGCTCCCCAGATTGGGGATTGAACACTGAAGCTTTCTTT NA NA TRBJ1-1 TRBV7-2
CASRPSGNYEQYF TGTGCCAGCAGACCGTCGGGGAACTACGAGCAGTACTTC NA NA TRBJ2-7 TRBV12-3/TRBV12-4
CASGGPGGYEQYF TGTGCCAGCGGGGGGCCCGGAGGCTACGAGCAGTACTTC NA NA TRBJ2-7 TRBV12-3/TRBV12-4
CARSSGPGRSNEKLFF TGTGCCAGATCCTCCGGCCCAGGGAGGTCTAATGAAAAACTGTTTTTT NA NA TRBJ1-4 TRBV2
CASSYSGQDLLAQYF TGTGCCAGCAGTTACTCGGGACAGGACCTGTTGGCCCAGTACTTC NA TRBD1 TRBJ2-5 TRBV6-5
CASSLARRVGGYTF TGTGCCAGCAGCTTAGCGCGCAGGGTGGGTGGCTACACCTTC NA NA TRBJ1-2 TRBV7-2
CASSVAQTSNYGYTF TGTGCCAGCAGCGTAGCGCAAACCTCTAACTATGGCTACACCTTC NA NA TRBJ1-2 TRBV9
CASSSRTASPLHF TGTGCCAGCTCAAGTAGGACAGCTTCACCCCTCCACTTT NA NA TRBJ1-6 TRBV18
CASSPYDPGSTGELFF TGTGCCAGCTCACCATACGACCCCGGAAGCACCGGGGAGCTGTTTTTT NA NA TRBJ2-2 TRBV18
CASSSPGQGAYEQYF TGTGCCAGCAGCTCGCCGGGACAGGGGGCCTACGAGCAGTACTTC NA TRBD1 TRBJ2-7 TRBV7-9
CAISVRQGTYGELFF TGTGCCATCAGTGTTCGGCAGGGGACGTACGGGGAGCTGTTTTTT NA NA TRBJ2-2 TRBV10-3
CASSQDMVNTEAFF TGCGCCAGCAGCCAAGATATGGTGAACACTGAAGCTTTCTTT NA NA TRBJ1-1 TRBV4-3
CASSLNAGGFYGYTF TGTGCCAGCAGCTTAAATGCAGGGGGCTTCTATGGCTACACCTTC NA TRBD1 TRBJ1-2 TRBV7-8
CASSFGVAFTGAYEQYF TGCGCCAGCAGCTTCGGTGTTGCTTTCACAGGAGCCTACGAGCAGTACTTC NA NA TRBJ2-7 TRBV5-1
CASSLGTGGDEQYF TGCGCCAGCAGCTTAGGGACAGGGGGCGACGAGCAGTACTTC NA TRBD1 TRBJ2-7 TRBV5-1
CATRPGQGFYGYTF TGTGCCACTCGCCCGGGACAGGGTTTTTATGGCTACACCTTC NA TRBD1 TRBJ1-2 TRBV10-3